These 5 T cell receptor beta chains were all obtained from the same sample, sequenced in a study of shared T cell receptors in the human thymus. The protocol was immunoSEQ multiplex PCR, while the TCRdb copy is restricted to in-frame clones and leaves out a portion. The sample contains some 640,000 clones, around 87% of which appear only once. These sequences were also reported in another study, on human thymus T cells.

Material for sequencing was thymocytes. These receptors all come from a boy under two years old with a congenital heart defect.

There are a few counts of this clone. The chain employs TRBV5-4 and TRBJ1-1, with 8 bases lining up with TRBD1. V lost 1 base to trimming and J lost 3 bases; unmatched junction nucleotides: 2. The CDR3 is made up of 14 amino acids. Germline CDR1 and CDR2: SGHNT and YYREEE (reference sequence). CDR3 protein: CASSLYRGDTEAFF. The CDR3, as DNA: TGTGCCAGCAGCTTGTACAGGGGGGACACTGAAGCTTTCTTT.

The chain recombines TRBV20-1 with TRBJ2-3; 7 nucleotides agree with TRBD2. The V gene end was trimmed by 6 bases and the J gene end by 5 bases; junction bases not matched to a gene: 2. The CDR3 has 11 amino acids. Germline-derived CDR1 and CDR2 are DFQATT and SNEGSKA (reference sequence). Written as DNA, the CDR3 is TGCAGTGCCGGCGGGGGAGATACGCAGTATTTT. This translates into CSAGGGDTQYF.

This sequence joins TRBV6-5 and TRBJ1-5, with 10 nucleotides matching TRBD1. The germline CDR1 and CDR2 sequences are MNHEY and SVGAGI. V gave up 6 bases and J gave up 4 bases; unmatched junction bases: 6. The CDR3 loop spans 15 amino acids. The CDR3 DNA reads as TGTGCCAGCAGCTTGGACAGGGGGATAAATCAGCCCCAGCATTTT. It codes for CASSLDRGINQPQHF.

This clone was detected only a few times. The chain uses TRBV6-1 and TRBJ1-3, with a possible D match to TRBD1 (5 bases). This CDR3 is 15 amino acids long. Germline V gene data show CDR1 as MNHNS and CDR2 as SASEGT. The V end lost 4 bases, the J end lost 0 bases, and 10 bases lay between the germline ends. In nucleotides, the CDR3 is TGTGCCAGCAGTGCCGACAGCATCTCTGGAAACACCATATATTTT. Translated, it gives CASSADSISGNTIYF.

This sequence joins TRBV6-7 and TRBJ2-7; 9 nucleotides match TRBD1. TRBV6-7 is an ORF, with its function uncertain. The J segment lost 4 bases and the V segment lost 2 bases, leaving 15 bases of the junction unmatched. This CDR3 contains 18 residues. DNA for the CDR3: TGTGCCAGCAGTTACAATCGGAAGGACAGGGGCGCAAGGTACGAGCAGTACTTC. Encoded protein: CASSYNRKDRGARYEQYF.